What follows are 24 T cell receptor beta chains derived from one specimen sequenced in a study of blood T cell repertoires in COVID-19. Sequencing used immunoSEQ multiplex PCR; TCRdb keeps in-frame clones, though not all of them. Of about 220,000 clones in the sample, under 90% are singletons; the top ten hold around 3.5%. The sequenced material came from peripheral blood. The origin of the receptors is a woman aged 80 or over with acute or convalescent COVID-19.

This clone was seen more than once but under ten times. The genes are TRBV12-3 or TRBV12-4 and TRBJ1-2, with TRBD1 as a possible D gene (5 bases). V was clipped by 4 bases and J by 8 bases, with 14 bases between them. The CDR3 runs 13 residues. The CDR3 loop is CASSSKGLEGYTF. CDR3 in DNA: TGTGCCAGCAGTTCGAAGGGGCTGGAAGGCTACACCTTC.

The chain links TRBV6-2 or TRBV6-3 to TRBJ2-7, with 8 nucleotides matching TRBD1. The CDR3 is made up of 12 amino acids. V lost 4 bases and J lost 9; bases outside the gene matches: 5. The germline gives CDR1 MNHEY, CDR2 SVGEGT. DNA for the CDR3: TGTGCCAGCAGTTGGACAGGGTTCGGGCAGTACTTC. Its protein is CASSWTGFGQYF.

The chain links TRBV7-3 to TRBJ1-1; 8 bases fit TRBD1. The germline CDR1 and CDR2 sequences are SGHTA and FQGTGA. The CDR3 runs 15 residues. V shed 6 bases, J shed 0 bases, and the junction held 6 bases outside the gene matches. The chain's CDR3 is CASSGTGPMNTEAFF. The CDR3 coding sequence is TGTGCCAGCAGTGGGACAGGCCCTATGAACACTGAAGCTTTCTTT.

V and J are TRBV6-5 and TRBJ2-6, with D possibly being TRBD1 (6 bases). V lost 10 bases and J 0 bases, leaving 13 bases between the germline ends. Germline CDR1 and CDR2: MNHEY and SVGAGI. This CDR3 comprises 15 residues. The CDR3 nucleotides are TGTGCCACCCGGACAGCGAGCTCTGGGGCCAACGTCCTGACTTTC. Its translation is CATRTASSGANVLTF.

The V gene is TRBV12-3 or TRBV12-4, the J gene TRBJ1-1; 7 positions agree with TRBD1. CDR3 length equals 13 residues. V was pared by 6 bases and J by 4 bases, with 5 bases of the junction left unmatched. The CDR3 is CASRGQFLTEAFF. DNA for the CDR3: TGTGCCAGCAGGGGACAGTTTCTCACTGAAGCTTTCTTT.

CDR3 residues: CASSPTVGEHYGYTF. CDR3 coding DNA: TGCGCCAGCAGCCCGACGGTCGGGGAACACTATGGCTACACCTTC. This chain links TRBV4-1 with TRBJ1-2; D is undetermined. Trimming pared 4 bases from V and 3 bases from J, leaving 15 bases between. There are 15 residues in the CDR3. Germline values: CDR1 MGHRA, CDR2 YSYEKL.

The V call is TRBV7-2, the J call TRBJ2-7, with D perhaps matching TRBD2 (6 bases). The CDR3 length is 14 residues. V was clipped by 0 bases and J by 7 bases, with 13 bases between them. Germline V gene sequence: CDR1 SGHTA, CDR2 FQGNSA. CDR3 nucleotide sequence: TGTGCCAGCAGCTTAGCGGACTATCCCGGAGAGCAGTACTTC. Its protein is CASSLADYPGEQYF.

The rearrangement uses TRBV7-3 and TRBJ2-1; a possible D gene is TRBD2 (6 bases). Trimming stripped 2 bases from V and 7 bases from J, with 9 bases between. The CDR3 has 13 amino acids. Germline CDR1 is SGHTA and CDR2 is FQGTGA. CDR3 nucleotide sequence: TGTGCCAGCAGCTTAGGGACTTCTAATGAGCAGTTCTTC. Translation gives CASSLGTSNEQFF. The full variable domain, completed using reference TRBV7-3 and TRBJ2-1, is GAGVSQTPSNKVTEKGKYVELRCDPISGHTALYWYRQSLGQGPEFLIYFQGTGAADDSGLPNDRFFAVRPEGSVSTLKIQRTERGDSAVYLCASSLGTSNEQFFGPGTRLTVL.

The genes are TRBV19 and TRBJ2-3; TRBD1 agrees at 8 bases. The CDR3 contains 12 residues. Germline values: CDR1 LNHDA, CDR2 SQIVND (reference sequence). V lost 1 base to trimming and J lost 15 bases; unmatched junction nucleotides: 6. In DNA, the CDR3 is TGTGCCAGTAGTATAGGTTCGGACAGGGAATATTTT. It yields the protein CASSIGSDREYF.

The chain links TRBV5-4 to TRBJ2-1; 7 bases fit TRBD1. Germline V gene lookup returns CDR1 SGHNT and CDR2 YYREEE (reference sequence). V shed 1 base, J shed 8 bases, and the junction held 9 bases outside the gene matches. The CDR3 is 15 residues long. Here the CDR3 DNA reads TGTGCCAGCAGCTTGAGGGGGCCCACGGTGGATGAGCAGTTCTTC. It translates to CASSLRGPTVDEQFF. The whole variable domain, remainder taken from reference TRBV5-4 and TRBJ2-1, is ETGVTQSPTHLIKTRGQQVTLRCSSQSGHNTVSWYQQALGQGPQFIFQYYREEENGRGNFPPRFSGLQFPNYSSELNVNALELDDSALYLCASSLRGPTVDEQFFGPGTRLTVL.

CDR3 nucleotide sequence: TGTGCCAGCTCACCACCGGGACACTACGAGCAGTACTTC. Protein product: CASSPPGHYEQYF. The genes are TRBV18 and TRBJ2-7; weak D call: TRBD1 (6 bases). The V and J ends lost 0 bases and 3 bases respectively, with 6 bases between them. Germline V CDR1 and CDR2: KGHSH, LQKENI. The CDR3 covers 13 residues.

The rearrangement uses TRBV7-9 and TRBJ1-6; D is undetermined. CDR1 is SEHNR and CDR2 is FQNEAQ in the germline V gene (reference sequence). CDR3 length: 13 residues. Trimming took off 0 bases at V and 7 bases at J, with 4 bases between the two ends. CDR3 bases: TGTGCCAGCAGCTTAGCGGAGAATTCACCCCTCCACTTT. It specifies CASSLAENSPLHF.

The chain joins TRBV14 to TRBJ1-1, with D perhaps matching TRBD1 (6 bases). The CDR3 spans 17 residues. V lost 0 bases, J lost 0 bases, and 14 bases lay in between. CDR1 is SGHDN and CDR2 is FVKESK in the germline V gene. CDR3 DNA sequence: TGTGCCAGCAGCCAAGATCTGGCCAGGGGTATGAACACTGAAGCTTTCTTT. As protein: CASSQDLARGMNTEAFF.

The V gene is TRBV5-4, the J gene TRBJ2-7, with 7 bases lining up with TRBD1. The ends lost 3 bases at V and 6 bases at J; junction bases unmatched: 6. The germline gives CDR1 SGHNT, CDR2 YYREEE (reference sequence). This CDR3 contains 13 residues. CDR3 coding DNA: TGTGCCAGCAGCTACGACAGGGAGCGCGAGCAGTACTTC. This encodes CASSYDREREQYF.

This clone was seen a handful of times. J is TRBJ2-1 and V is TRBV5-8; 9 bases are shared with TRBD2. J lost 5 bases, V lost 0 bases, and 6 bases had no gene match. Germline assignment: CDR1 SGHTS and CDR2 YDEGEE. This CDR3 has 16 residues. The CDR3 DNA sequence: TGTGCCAGCAGCTTGGAGGGACTAGCCACCGACAATGAGCAGTTCTTC. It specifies CASSLEGLATDNEQFF. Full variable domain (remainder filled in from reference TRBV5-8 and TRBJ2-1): EAGVTQSPTHLIKTRGQQATLRCSPISGHTSVYWYQQALGLGLQFLLWYDEGEERNRGNFPPRFSGRQFPNYSSELNVNALELEDSALYLCASSLEGLATDNEQFFGPGTRLTVL.

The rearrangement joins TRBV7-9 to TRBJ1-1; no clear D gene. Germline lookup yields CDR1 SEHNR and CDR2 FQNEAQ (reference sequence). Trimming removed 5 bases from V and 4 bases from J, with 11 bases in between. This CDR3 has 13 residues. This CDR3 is CASSPGGITEAFF. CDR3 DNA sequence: TGTGCCAGCAGCCCCGGAGGGATCACTGAAGCTTTCTTT.

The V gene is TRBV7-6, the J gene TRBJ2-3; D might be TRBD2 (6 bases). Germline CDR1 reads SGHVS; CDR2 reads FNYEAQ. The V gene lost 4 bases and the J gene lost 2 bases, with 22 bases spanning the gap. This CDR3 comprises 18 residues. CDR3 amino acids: CASSSLAAAILNTDTQYF. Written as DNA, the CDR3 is TGTGCCAGCAGCTCGTTAGCGGCAGCAATACTTAACACAGATACGCAGTATTTT.

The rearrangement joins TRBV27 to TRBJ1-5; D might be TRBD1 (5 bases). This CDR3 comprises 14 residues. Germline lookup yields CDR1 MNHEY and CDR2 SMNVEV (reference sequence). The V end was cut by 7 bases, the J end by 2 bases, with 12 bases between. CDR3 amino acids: CASTPRVGNQPQHF. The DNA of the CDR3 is TGTGCCAGCACCCCCAGGGTTGGCAATCAGCCCCAGCATTTT.

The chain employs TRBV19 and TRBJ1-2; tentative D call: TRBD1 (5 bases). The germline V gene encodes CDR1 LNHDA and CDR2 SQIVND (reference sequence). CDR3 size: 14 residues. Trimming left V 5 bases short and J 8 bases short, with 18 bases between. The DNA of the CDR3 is TGTGCCAGTAGTCCCAGTGGGGCGGCTATCGGCTACACCTTC. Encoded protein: CASSPSGAAIGYTF.

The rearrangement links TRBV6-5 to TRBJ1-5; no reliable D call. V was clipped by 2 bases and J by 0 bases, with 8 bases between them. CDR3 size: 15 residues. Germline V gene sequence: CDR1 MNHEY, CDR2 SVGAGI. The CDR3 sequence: CASSYRGHSNQPQHF. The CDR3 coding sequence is TGTGCCAGCAGTTACCGGGGTCATAGCAATCAGCCCCAGCATTTT.

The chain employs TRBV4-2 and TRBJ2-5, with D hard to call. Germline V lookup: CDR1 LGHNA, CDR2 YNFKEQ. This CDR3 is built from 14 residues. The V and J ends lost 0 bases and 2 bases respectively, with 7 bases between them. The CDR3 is CASSQEIVQETQYF. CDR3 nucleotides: TGTGCCAGCAGCCAAGAGATAGTTCAAGAGACCCAGTACTTC.

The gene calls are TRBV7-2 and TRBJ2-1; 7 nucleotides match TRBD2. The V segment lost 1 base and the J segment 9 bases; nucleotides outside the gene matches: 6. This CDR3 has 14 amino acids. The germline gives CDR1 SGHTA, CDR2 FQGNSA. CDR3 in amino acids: CASSLGRLAGEQFF. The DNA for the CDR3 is TGTGCCAGCAGCTTAGGGAGGTTAGCGGGTGAGCAGTTCTTC.

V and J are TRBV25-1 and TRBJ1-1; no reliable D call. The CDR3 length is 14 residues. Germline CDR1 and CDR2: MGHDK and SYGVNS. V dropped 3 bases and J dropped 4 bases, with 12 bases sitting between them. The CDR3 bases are TGTGCCAGCAGTGAGGCGGGGAGGCCCACTGAAGCTTTCTTT. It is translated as CASSEAGRPTEAFF.

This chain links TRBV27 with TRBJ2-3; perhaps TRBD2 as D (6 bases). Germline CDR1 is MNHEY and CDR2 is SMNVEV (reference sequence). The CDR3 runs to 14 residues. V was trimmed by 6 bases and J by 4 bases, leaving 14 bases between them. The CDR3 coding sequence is TGTGCCAGCAGCTTCGGGACTCCCCCAGATACGCAGTATTTT. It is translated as CASSFGTPPDTQYF.